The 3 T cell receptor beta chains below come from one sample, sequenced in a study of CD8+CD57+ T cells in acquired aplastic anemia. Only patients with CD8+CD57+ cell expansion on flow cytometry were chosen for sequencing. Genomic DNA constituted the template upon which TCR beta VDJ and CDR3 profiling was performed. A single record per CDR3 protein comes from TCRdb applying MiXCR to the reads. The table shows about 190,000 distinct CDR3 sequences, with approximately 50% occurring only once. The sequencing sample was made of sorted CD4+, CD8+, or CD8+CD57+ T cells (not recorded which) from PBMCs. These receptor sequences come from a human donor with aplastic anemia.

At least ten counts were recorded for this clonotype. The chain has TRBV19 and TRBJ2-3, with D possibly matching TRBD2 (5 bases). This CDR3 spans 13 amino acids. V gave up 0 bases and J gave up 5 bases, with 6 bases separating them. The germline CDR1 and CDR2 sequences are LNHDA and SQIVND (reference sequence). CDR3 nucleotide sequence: TGTGCCAGTAGTATAGACCGGGGAGATACGCAGTATTTT. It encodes CASSIDRGDTQYF.

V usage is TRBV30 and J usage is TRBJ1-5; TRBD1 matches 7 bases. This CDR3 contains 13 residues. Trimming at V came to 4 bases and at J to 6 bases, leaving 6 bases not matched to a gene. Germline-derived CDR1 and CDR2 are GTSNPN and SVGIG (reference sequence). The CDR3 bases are TGTGCCTGGAAGGGAGGGGGCAGTCAGCCCCAGCATTTT. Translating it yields CAWKGGGSQPQHF.

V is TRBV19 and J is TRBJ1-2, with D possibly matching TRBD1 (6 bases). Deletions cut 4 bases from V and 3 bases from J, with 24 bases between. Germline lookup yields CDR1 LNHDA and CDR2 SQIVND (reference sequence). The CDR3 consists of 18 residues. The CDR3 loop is CASSRRLTTGFDYYGYTF. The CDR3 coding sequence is TGTGCCAGTAGTAGAAGACTTACTACAGGGTTCGACTACTATGGCTACACCTTC.